The clone carrying this T cell receptor (beta chain) was observed a few times. Trimming took off 2 bases at V and 4 bases at J, with 20 bases between the two ends. The CDR3 is 17 residues long. Germline assignment: CDR1 LGHNA and CDR2 YNFKEQ. This entry comes from a study of shared T cell receptors in the human thymus. This table comes from immunoSEQ multiplex PCR, and its TCRdb copy is limited to in-frame clones, with some not included. Of 450,000 to 650,000 clones in the sample, 75% to 85% were seen once. The data were also submitted as part of a second study, on human thymus T cells. That paper states: Corrective cardiac surgery supplied the resected thymus tissue. Thymic and blood repertoires showed apparently biased V and J gene usage. Unrelated individuals were reported by related research to share highly overlapping thymic repertoires.

The chain joins TRBV4-2 to TRBJ1-1; maybe TRBD1 (6 bases). The source material was thymocytes. This TCR was sampled from a boy under two years old with a congenital heart defect. DNA for the CDR3: TGTGCCAGCAGCCAATCATTCGCGGGCAGGGGTGGCACTGAAGCTTTCTTT. It is translated as CASSQSFAGRGGTEAFF.